This T cell receptor beta chain originates from a study of glioma-infiltrating T cells after dendritic cell vaccination (TCRdb year 2016). General notes on the study: A cohort of some 15 glioblastoma patients from Phase I and II dendritic cell vaccination trials was included, of whom 9 were newly diagnosed and 6 had recurrent disease. Between the early 2000s and the early 2010s, patients were given autologous tumor lysate-pulsed dendritic cell vaccination. To make the vaccine, monocyte-derived dendritic cells were cultured for 7 to 8 days with IL-4 and GM-CSF and then pulsed overnight with autologous tumor lysate. Patients received three intradermal dendritic cell vaccine injections at biweekly intervals in the arm below the axilla. Deep sequencing of TCR beta CDR3 regions was used to quantify tumor-infiltrating lymphocyte content and compare tumor and blood repertoires in dendritic cell-vaccinated glioblastoma patients. Survival after dendritic cell vaccination was correlated with TCR sequencing metrics, such as TIL content and the overlap between tumor and blood repertoires. What the authors observed across the whole study: The cohort was small and heterogeneous, and full blood and tumor sets were available for few patients, with initial-recurrent tumor pairs available for even fewer patients. TCR clonality showed no direct relationship with survival, which suggests that a diverse polyclonal response may matter. The TCR overlap response model with three groups was called speculative and said to need prospective validation. After dendritic cell vaccination, a higher estimated pretreatment TIL content predicted longer time to progression and longer overall survival.

TCRB CDR3 regions were amplified from approximately 2 ug genomic DNA, or all available DNA if less, using the immunoSEQ assay. The multiplex PCR employed 60 forward primers targeting TCR V beta segments and 13 reverse primers targeting J beta segments. Synthetic control templates were spiked into each sample at limiting dilution to estimate reads per starting template. Sequencing produced 87 bp reads on the Illumina HiSeq System. The authors' analysis ran thus. PCR and sequencing errors were removed by a nearest neighbor algorithm that merged closely related sequences. TCR overlap was defined as the percentage of unique tumor TCR beta sequences that were also found in the peripheral blood of the same patient. Here the immuneACCESS table is served through TCRdb, limited to in-frame sequences with V and J called. Missing clones are a known gap in these copies; in checked studies unresolved V genes cover under half, and the rest lacks a known reason. The DNA gave D and trimming, while V, J and clone size come from that table. The sample table shows 95,000 or so clones, and around 85% are seen once. The leading ten clones occupy around 2.9% of the sample.

To be selected, patients needed enough residual fresh-frozen tumor tissue and more than two years of available survival data. Although molecular status otherwise differed among the glioblastoma patients, no patient had an isocitrate dehydrogenase mutation. PBMC were collected before vaccination, two weeks after the third vaccination, and at tumor progression if tumor progression occurred. Genomic DNA was extracted with the Qiagen DNeasy Blood extraction Kit. Worth noting for this clone: Its antigen remains unidentified. No qualities accompany the bases; no much larger clone lies one base away.

The CDR3 runs 15 amino acids, cysteine and phenylalanine included. The entry retains the CDR3 DNA only, 45 bases that are in frame from base 1. A distance of 20 bases separates the germline ends of V and J, which lose 6 bases and 11 bases respectively. CDR1 and CDR2, per the germline V gene, are SNHLY and FYNNEI. The sequence was collected from a human donor with glioblastoma. The specimen was blood, collected before dendritic cell vaccination. The sequence is built from TRBV2 and TRBJ1-6; tentative D gene TRBD1, with 5 bases matching. At the DNA level, the sequence is TGTGCCAGCAGATCACCCGCGGGGGGGAAGGCACCCCTCCACTTT. Protein translation: CASRSPAGGKAPLHF. Full variable domain (CDR3 extended with the reference TRBV2 and TRBJ1-6 proteins): EPEVTQTPSHQVTQMGQEVILRCVPISNHLYFYWYRQILGQKVEFLVSFYNNEISEKSEIFDDQFSVERPDGSNFTLKIRSTKLEDSAMYFCASRSPAGGKAPLHFGNGTRLTVT.